Below, one T cell receptor (beta chain) is given with its context. What it binds is not known. CDR1 and CDR2 from the germline V gene are SQVTM and ANQGSEA. The germline V and J ends were trimmed by 8 bases and 10 bases, with 17 bases remaining between them. This CDR3 has 11 amino acids. The sample comes from a study of T cell responses to AZD1222 COVID-19 vaccine. Study-level information: Second-dose intervals of approximately 4 or approximately 12 weeks were pooled.

Profiled with immunoSEQ multiplex PCR; TCRdb holds only in-frame clones, not every one. This sample has roughly 130,000 clones, with over 85% found just once. General study points: Mostly white British, mostly female donors; authors suggested clonal diversity may be underestimated. Rises in breadth and depth of Spike-specific TCRs came after two AZD1222 doses.

Sequencing was performed on peripheral blood, taken on day 0 of AZD1222 vaccination. The receptor was derived from an adult in good health. The rearrangement uses TRBV29-1 and TRBJ1-2, with unresolved D. CDR3 nucleotide sequence: TGCAGCTCCTTTGAAGGCAGTACCTACACCTTC. Protein product: CSSFEGSTYTF. The full variable domain, rest sourced from reference TRBV29-1 and TRBJ1-2, is SAVISQKPSRDICQRGTSLTIQCQVDSQVTMMFWYRQQPGQSLTLIATANQGSEATYESGFVIDKFPISRPNLTFSTLTVSNMSPEDSSIYLCSSFEGSTYTFGSGTRLTVV.